This is a list of T cell receptor beta chains from one sample in a study of T cells in Graves' hyperthyroidism and ophthalmopathy. TCRdb re-analysed the multiplex PCR reads in MiXCR, keeping a single row per CDR3 protein. The data hold over 700,000 distinct CDR3 sequences, with under 20% observed a single time. The sequenced sample consisted of blood. The receptors originated from a woman between 50 and 59 years old with Graves' hyperthyroidism that later progressed to Graves' ophthalmopathy. CDR3s include the opening cysteine and the closing phenylalanine or tryptophan. The D gene is left open where the match is weak. Size is stated for part of the rows, as once, few or many counts, or as a class when the clone is expanded.

V gene: TRBV7-6; CDR3 length: 18; D gene: -; clone size: -; J gene: TRBJ2-7; CDR3 protein: CASSPFLGGDFSSYEQYF; CDR3 DNA: TGTGCCAGCAGCCCTTTTTTGGGGGGCGATTTCAGCTCCTACGAGCAGTACTTC
V gene: TRBV25-1; CDR3 length: 13; D gene: -; clone size: -; J gene: TRBJ2-5; CDR3 protein: CASSEPGRETQYF; CDR3 DNA: TGTGCCAGCAGTGAACCAGGGAGGGAGACCCAGTACTTC
V gene: TRBV6-5; CDR3 length: 16; D gene: TRBD1; clone size: -; J gene: TRBJ2-5; CDR3 protein: CASSYRGQGETETQYF; CDR3 DNA: TGTGCCAGCAGTTACCGTGGACAGGGGGAGACAGAGACCCAGTACTTC
V gene: TRBV18; CDR3 length: 13; D gene: -; clone size: -; J gene: TRBJ2-1; CDR3 protein: CASSQGSVNEQFF; CDR3 DNA: TGTGCCAGCTCACAGGGTAGCGTGAATGAGCAGTTCTTC
V gene: TRBV30; CDR3 length: 15; D gene: -; clone size: many; J gene: TRBJ2-7; CDR3 protein: CAWSAPGSLVGEQYF; CDR3 DNA: TGTGCCTGGAGCGCACCGGGATCCCTAGTGGGAGAGCAGTACTTC
V gene: TRBV29-1; CDR3 length: 13; D gene: -; clone size: -; J gene: TRBJ1-2; CDR3 protein: CSVEDANNYGYTF; CDR3 DNA: TGCAGCGTTGAAGACGCGAATAACTATGGCTACACCTTC
V gene: TRBV20-1; CDR3 length: 13; D gene: -; clone size: few; J gene: TRBJ1-5; CDR3 protein: CSASRATGQPQHF; CDR3 DNA: TGCAGTGCTAGTCGTGCGACAGGTCAGCCCCAGCATTTT
V gene: TRBV5-1; CDR3 length: 15; D gene: TRBD2; clone size: many; J gene: TRBJ2-7; CDR3 protein: CASSSSGGSSYEQYF; CDR3 DNA: TGCGCCAGCAGCTCTAGCGGGGGTAGCTCCTACGAGCAGTACTTC
V gene: TRBV20-1; CDR3 length: 17; D gene: TRBD2; clone size: many; J gene: TRBJ2-5; CDR3 protein: CSARVPTSDEYQETQYF; CDR3 DNA: TGCAGTGCTAGAGTTCCGACTAGCGACGAGTACCAAGAGACCCAGTACTTC
V gene: TRBV14; CDR3 length: 16; D gene: -; clone size: few; J gene: TRBJ2-2; CDR3 protein: CASSQEWTTNTGELFF; CDR3 DNA: TGTGCCAGCAGCCAAGAGTGGACCACGAACACCGGGGAGCTGTTTTTT
V gene: TRBV14; CDR3 length: 17; D gene: TRBD1; clone size: -; J gene: TRBJ1-2; CDR3 protein: CASSRTARDRGPGGYTF; CDR3 DNA: TGTGCCAGCAGCCGAACCGCCCGGGACAGGGGACCGGGTGGCTACACCTTC
V gene: TRBV30; CDR3 length: 17; D gene: -; clone size: few; J gene: TRBJ1-6; CDR3 protein: CAWSLGGHSSYNSPLHF; CDR3 DNA: TGTGCCTGGAGCCTAGGGGGGCACAGCTCCTATAATTCACCCCTCCACTTT
V gene: TRBV4-1; CDR3 length: 15; D gene: -; clone size: -; J gene: TRBJ2-5; CDR3 protein: CASSQEGLVQETQYF; CDR3 DNA: TGCGCCAGCAGCCAAGAAGGCTTAGTCCAAGAGACCCAGTACTTC
V gene: TRBV7-9; CDR3 length: 12; D gene: -; clone size: -; J gene: TRBJ2-7; CDR3 protein: CASSAGSDKQYF; CDR3 DNA: TGTGCCAGCAGCGCCGGTTCGGACAAGCAGTACTTC
V gene: TRBV4-1; CDR3 length: 14; D gene: -; clone size: few; J gene: TRBJ1-6; CDR3 protein: CASSQVPLNSPLHF; CDR3 DNA: TGCGCCAGCAGCCAAGTGCCTCTCAATTCACCCCTCCACTTT
V gene: TRBV4-1; CDR3 length: 17; D gene: -; clone size: -; J gene: TRBJ1-4; CDR3 protein: CASSQTGSGKPNEKLFF; CDR3 DNA: TGCGCCAGCAGCCAAACCGGGAGCGGAAAGCCTAATGAAAAACTGTTTTTT
V gene: TRBV12-3/TRBV12-4; CDR3 length: 16; D gene: -; clone size: many; J gene: TRBJ1-1; CDR3 protein: CASIIGDSGMNTEAFF; CDR3 DNA: TGTGCCAGCATCATCGGGGACTCTGGGATGAACACTGAAGCTTTCTTT
V gene: TRBV10-3; CDR3 length: 16; D gene: -; clone size: few; J gene: TRBJ1-4; CDR3 protein: CAISESGSGANEKLFF; CDR3 DNA: TGTGCCATCAGTGAGTCAGGTTCCGGGGCTAATGAGAAACTGTTTTTT
V gene: TRBV29-1; CDR3 length: 14; D gene: TRBD2; clone size: -; J gene: TRBJ2-7; CDR3 protein: CSVTTSGNSYEQYF; CDR3 DNA: TGCAGCGTTACAACTAGCGGCAATTCCTACGAGCAGTACTTC
V gene: TRBV5-6; CDR3 length: 15; D gene: -; clone size: -; J gene: TRBJ2-2; CDR3 protein: CASSQLPGSAGELFF; CDR3 DNA: TGTGCCAGCAGCCAGCTTCCAGGGTCGGCCGGGGAGCTGTTTTTT
V gene: TRBV5-5; CDR3 length: 13; D gene: -; clone size: few; J gene: TRBJ1-6; CDR3 protein: CASYNMVDSPLHF; CDR3 DNA: TGTGCCAGCTATAACATGGTGGATTCACCCCTCCACTTT
V gene: TRBV29-1; CDR3 length: 17; D gene: -; clone size: few; J gene: TRBJ2-1; CDR3 protein: CSVEGRSGVVPYNEQFF; CDR3 DNA: TGCAGCGTTGAAGGTCGGTCCGGGGTTGTCCCCTACAATGAGCAGTTCTTC
V gene: TRBV19; CDR3 length: 13; D gene: -; clone size: -; J gene: TRBJ2-7; CDR3 protein: CASSTRDTYEQYF; CDR3 DNA: TGTGCCAGTAGTACCCGGGACACCTACGAGCAGTACTTC
V gene: TRBV20-1; CDR3 length: 11; D gene: -; clone size: many; J gene: TRBJ2-5; CDR3 protein: CSAHRAETQYF; CDR3 DNA: TGCAGTGCCCACCGTGCGGAGACCCAGTACTTC